This entry lists 5 T cell receptor beta chains sequenced from one sample in a study of cytomegalovirus exposure and HLA in healthy donors. In the PCR, 60 Vbeta and 13 Jbeta primers were used. Sequenced by immunoSEQ multiplex PCR; TCRdb stores in-frame clones only, minus some. The table shows tens of thousands of clones, with about 9.4% occurring only once. Sequenced material: PBMCs. All receptors derive from a man aged 60 to 69 in good health and CMV-seropositive.

The rearrangement joins TRBV7-2 to TRBJ2-1; 7 bases map to TRBD2. Per the germline V gene, CDR1 is SGHTA and CDR2 is FQGNSA. The CDR3 runs to 15 residues. Losses at the gene ends were 3 bases for V and 8 bases for J; bases not matched to a gene: 10. The DNA for the CDR3 is TGTGCCAGCAGCTTCCTAGCGGACCCAGGAGATGAGCAGTTCTTC. The encoded protein is CASSFLADPGDEQFF.

The V gene is TRBV18, the J gene TRBJ1-1; a weak D match, TRBD1 (6 bases). CDR1 and CDR2 (germline): KGHSH, LQKENI. V was pared by 3 bases and J by 3 bases, with 11 bases between. The CDR3 length is 14 residues. CDR3 in DNA: TGTGCCAGCTCACCGAGGGAGGGGGACACTGAAGCTTTCTTT. It yields the protein CASSPREGDTEAFF.

The sample holds a few counts of this clone. The chain links TRBV5-1 to TRBJ2-5; 10 positions agree with TRBD2. V lost 0 bases and J lost 1; bases outside the gene matches: 3. The CDR3 runs 16 residues. CDR1 and CDR2 (germline): SGHRS, YFSETQ. CDR3 sequence reads: CASSLAPSGSQETQYF. The CDR3, as DNA: TGCGCCAGCAGCTTGGCCCCTAGCGGGAGCCAAGAGACCCAGTACTTC.

The chain is built from TRBV2 and TRBJ2-5; D is uncertain. CDR1 and CDR2 from the germline V gene are SNHLY and FYNNEI. The V gene lost 8 bases and the J gene lost 2 bases, with 12 bases spanning the gap. The CDR3 runs 13 residues. This CDR3 is CASRVEVQETQYF. The CDR3 bases are TGTGCCAGCCGCGTCGAGGTACAAGAGACCCAGTACTTC. The full variable domain, with the rest looked up from reference TRBV2 and TRBJ2-5, is EPEVTQTPSHQVTQMGQEVILRCVPISNHLYFYWYRQILGQKVEFLVSFYNNEISEKSEIFDDQFSVERPDGSNFTLKIRSTKLEDSAMYFCASRVEVQETQYFGPGTRLLVL.

This chain joins TRBV7-2 and TRBJ2-1, with D uncertain. Trimming left V 1 base short and J 2 bases short, with 6 bases between. The CDR3 has 14 residues. Looked up from germline, CDR1 is SGHTA and CDR2 is FQGNSA. The CDR3, as DNA: TGTGCCAGCAGCTTAGGGGCCACCTACAATGAGCAGTTCTTC. Encoded protein: CASSLGATYNEQFF. Complete variable domain (other parts from reference TRBV7-2 and TRBJ2-1): GAGVSQSPSNKVTEKGKDVELRCDPISGHTALYWYRQSLGQGLEFLIYFQGNSAPDKSGLPSDRFSAERTGGSVSTLTIQRTQQEDSAVYLCASSLGATYNEQFFGPGTRLTVL.